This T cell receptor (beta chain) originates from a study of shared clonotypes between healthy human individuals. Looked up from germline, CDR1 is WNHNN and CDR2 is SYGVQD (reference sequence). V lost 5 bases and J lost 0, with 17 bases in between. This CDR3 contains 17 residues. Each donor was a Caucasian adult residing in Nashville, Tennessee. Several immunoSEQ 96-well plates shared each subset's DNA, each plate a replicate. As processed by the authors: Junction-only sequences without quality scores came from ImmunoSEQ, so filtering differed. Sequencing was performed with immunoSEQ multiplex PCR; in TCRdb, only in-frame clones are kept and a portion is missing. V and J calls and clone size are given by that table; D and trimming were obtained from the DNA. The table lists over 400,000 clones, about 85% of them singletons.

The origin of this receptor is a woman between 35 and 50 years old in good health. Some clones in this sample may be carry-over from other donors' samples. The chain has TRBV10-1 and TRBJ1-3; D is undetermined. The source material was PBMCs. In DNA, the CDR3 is TGCGCCAGCAGTACCGTACCGGACGCACACTCTGGAAACACCATATATTTT. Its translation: CASSTVPDAHSGNTIYF.